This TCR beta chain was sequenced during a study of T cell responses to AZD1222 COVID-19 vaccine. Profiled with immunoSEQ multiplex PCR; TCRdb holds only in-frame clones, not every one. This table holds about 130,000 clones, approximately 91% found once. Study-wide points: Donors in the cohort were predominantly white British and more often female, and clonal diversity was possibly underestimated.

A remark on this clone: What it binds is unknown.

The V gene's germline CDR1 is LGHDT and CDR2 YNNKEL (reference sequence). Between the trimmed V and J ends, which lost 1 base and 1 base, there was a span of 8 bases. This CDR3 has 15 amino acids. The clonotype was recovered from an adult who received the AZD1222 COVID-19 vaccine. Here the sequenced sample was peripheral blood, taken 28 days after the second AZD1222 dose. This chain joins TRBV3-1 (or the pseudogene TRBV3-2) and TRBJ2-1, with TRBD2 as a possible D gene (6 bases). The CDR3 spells CASSQVGLSYNEQFF. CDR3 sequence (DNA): TGTGCCAGCAGCCAAGTGGGACTTTCCTACAATGAGCAGTTCTTC.